Below are 30 T cell receptor beta chains sequenced from a single sample in a study of T cell responses to AZD1222 COVID-19 vaccine. Clones were sequenced by immunoSEQ multiplex PCR, and TCRdb holds only the in-frame ones, with some missing. The table lists fewer than 200,000 clones, roughly 85% of them singletons. The specimen comprised peripheral blood, sampled 28 days after the second AZD1222 dose. The receptors originated from an adult who received the AZD1222 COVID-19 vaccine.

The chain carries TRBV20-1 and TRBJ1-5; D is unclear. The V gene lost 3 bases and the J gene lost 1 base, with 4 bases spanning the gap. The V gene's germline CDR1 is DFQATT and CDR2 SNEGSKA (reference sequence). The CDR3 loop spans 12 amino acids. The CDR3 DNA reads as TGCAGTGCTAGTCGGAGCAATCAGCCCCAGCATTTT. It codes for CSASRSNQPQHF.

The chain joins TRBV18 to TRBJ1-5, with TRBD1 as a possible D gene (5 bases). Germline CDR1 KGHSH, CDR2 LQKENI. The CDR3 runs 15 residues. V was trimmed by 2 bases and J by 5 bases, leaving 13 bases between them. In DNA, the CDR3 is TGTGCCAGCTCACCAACCGGGACTGGGGATCAGCCCCAGCATTTT. Translated: CASSPTGTGDQPQHF.

V is TRBV27 and J is TRBJ1-1, with TRBD1 matching 7 bases. The J segment lost 3 bases and the V segment lost 5 bases, leaving 9 bases of the junction unmatched. The CDR3 has 15 amino acids. In germline, CDR1 is MNHEY, CDR2 SMNVEV (reference sequence). The DNA for the CDR3 is TGTGCCAGCAGTCTACAGGGGAACGTTTACACTGAAGCTTTCTTT. It yields the protein CASSLQGNVYTEAFF.

V and J are TRBV2 and TRBJ1-6; a possible D gene is TRBD1 (5 bases). This CDR3 contains 14 residues. V was trimmed by 7 bases and J by 9 bases, leaving 16 bases between them. Germline CDR1 reads SNHLY; CDR2 reads FYNNEI. CDR3: CASNNKPQGSPLHF. As DNA, the CDR3 is TGTGCCAGCAATAACAAGCCCCAGGGTTCACCCCTCCACTTT.

The chain employs TRBV9 and TRBJ1-1; D remains unclear. The CDR3 runs to 16 residues. Germline CDR1 and CDR2: SGDLS and YYNGEE. V was pared by 0 bases and J by 1 base, with 13 bases between. The CDR3 DNA is TGTGCCAGCAGCGTAGGGCACCTCCTGAAGAACACTGAAGCTTTCTTT. It translates to CASSVGHLLKNTEAFF.

The chain has TRBV5-6 and TRBJ1-6; 8 bases map to TRBD1. From germline, CDR1 is SGHDT and CDR2 YYEEEE. There are 15 residues in the CDR3. J was trimmed by 10 bases and V by 4 bases; bases with no gene match: 10. In DNA, the CDR3 is TGTGCCAGCAGCGACAGGGGAGGGATAGGGTCACCCCTCCACTTT. This encodes CASSDRGGIGSPLHF.

This clone was detected once. The chain combines TRBV20-1 with TRBJ1-2; D is perhaps TRBD1 (6 bases). Trimming shortened V by 3 bases and J by 9 bases, and 26 bases separated the two germline ends. The germline CDR1 and CDR2 sequences are DFQATT and SNEGSKA (reference sequence). The CDR3 is 16 amino acids. CDR3 nucleotide sequence: TGCAGTGCTAGTCTGCTGGGCCGGGGGCCCTCTATCAGCTACACCTTC. This encodes CSASLLGRGPSISYTF.

In DNA form, the CDR3 reads TGCGCCAGCAGCTCAGAGCGGGGGGAAGAGACCCAGTACTTC. This encodes CASSSERGEETQYF. The chain links TRBV5-1 to TRBJ2-5, with 9 nucleotides matching TRBD2. The length of the CDR3 is 14 residues. Germline CDR1 is SGHRS and CDR2 is YFSETQ. Trimming cost V 3 bases and J 3 bases; bases outside gene matches: 3.

The chain recombines TRBV11-3 with TRBJ2-3; 9 bases fit TRBD2. This CDR3 comprises 17 residues. V was pared by 0 bases and J by 7 bases, with 11 bases of the junction left unmatched. Germline assignment: CDR1 SGHNT and CDR2 YENEEA. For the CDR3, the DNA is TGTGCCAGCAGCTTAGACTTTCGCGGGGGGGTTCCGAATACGCAGTATTTT. Protein: CASSLDFRGGVPNTQYF.

This chain joins TRBV4-3 and TRBJ1-3, with D uncertain. The CDR3 loop spans 15 amino acids. Per germline, CDR1 LGHNA and CDR2 YSLEER. Trimming removed 3 bases from V and 0 bases from J, with 9 bases in between. CDR3 region: CASSQTAISGNTIYF. The CDR3 DNA sequence: TGCGCCAGCAGCCAGACTGCAATCTCTGGAAACACCATATATTTT.

This chain joins TRBV6-4 and TRBJ2-1, with no clear D. The V end was cut by 4 bases, the J end by 9 bases, with 13 bases between. The CDR3 has 13 amino acids. Germline V lookup: CDR1 MRHNA, CDR2 SNTAGT. The CDR3 bases are TGTGCCAGCAGTGCCGGACCATCGGGTGAGCAGTTCTTC. This sequence encodes CASSAGPSGEQFF.

This sequence joins TRBV6-2 or TRBV6-3 and TRBJ2-6; no clear D. Germline CDR1 is MNHEY and CDR2 is SVGEGT. The CDR3 is 17 residues long. V lost 2 bases, J lost 0 bases, and 11 bases lay in between. The CDR3: CASSYGEMDSGANVLTF. The CDR3 coding sequence is TGTGCCAGCAGTTACGGGGAAATGGACTCTGGGGCCAACGTCCTGACTTTC.

V usage is TRBV5-1 and J usage is TRBJ2-5; 9 bases match TRBD2. The germline CDR1 and CDR2 sequences are SGHRS and YFSETQ. V lost 5 bases and J lost 1; bases outside the gene matches: 9. The CDR3 totals 16 residues. CDR3 sequence reads: CASSPGVAGAQETQYF. CDR3 nucleotide sequence: TGCGCCAGCAGTCCGGGGGTAGCGGGGGCCCAAGAGACCCAGTACTTC.

The rearrangement links TRBV5-1 to TRBJ1-1; a weak D match, TRBD1 (6 bases). V lost 2 bases and J lost 1, with 9 bases in between. CDR3 length: 14 residues. The germline gives CDR1 SGHRS, CDR2 YFSETQ. CDR3 in amino acids: CASSLLGQNTEAFF. The CDR3 DNA is TGCGCCAGCAGCTTATTGGGACAGAACACTGAAGCTTTCTTT.

The rearrangement uses TRBV2 and TRBJ1-5; 8 nucleotides match TRBD1. After removal of 4 bases from V and 6 bases from J, the junction contained 8 bases not matched to a gene. The CDR3 covers 15 residues. Germline CDR1 reads SNHLY; CDR2 reads FYNNEI. CDR3 in amino acids: CASSVDRGWGQPQHF. The DNA for the CDR3 is TGTGCCAGCAGTGTCGACAGGGGCTGGGGTCAGCCCCAGCATTTT.

DNA of the CDR3: TGTGCCAGCAGCAAAGACAGGCCTCTACCTTATGGCTACACCTTC. This sequence encodes CASSKDRPLPYGYTF. The genes are TRBV21-1 and TRBJ1-2; the D call of TRBD1 is as the table states it, not checked on the DNA. TRBV21-1 has pseudogene status. The CDR3 is 15 amino acids.

The rearrangement uses TRBV2 and TRBJ1-4; TRBD1 matches at 9 bases. The CDR3 covers 14 residues. V was pared by 5 bases and J by 8 bases, with 6 bases of the junction left unmatched. Germline CDR1 is SNHLY and CDR2 is FYNNEI. As DNA, the CDR3 is TGTGCCAGCAGTATACAGGGGGCGAGGGAAAAACTGTTTTTT. Translation: CASSIQGAREKLFF. Variable domain in full (rest from reference TRBV2 and TRBJ1-4): EPEVTQTPSHQVTQMGQEVILRCVPISNHLYFYWYRQILGQKVEFLVSFYNNEISEKSEIFDDQFSVERPDGSNFTLKIRSTKLEDSAMYFCASSIQGAREKLFFGSGTQLSVL.

V and J are TRBV6-2 or TRBV6-3 and TRBJ2-7, with D tentatively TRBD1 (6 bases). V dropped 0 bases and J dropped 3 bases, with 21 bases sitting between them. This CDR3 contains 18 residues. From germline, CDR1 is MNHEY and CDR2 SVGEGT. The DNA for the CDR3 is TGTGCCAGCAGTTACTCGATAGGCGTGGGGGCACCAAGCTACGAGCAGTACTTC. Its translation is CASSYSIGVGAPSYEQYF.

The chain couples TRBV7-9 to TRBJ1-1; D perhaps matches TRBD1 (6 bases). CDR1 SEHNR and CDR2 FQNEAQ come from the germline V gene (reference sequence). CDR3 length equals 18 residues. V lost 5 bases and J 5 bases, leaving 27 bases between the germline ends. DNA of the CDR3: TGTGCCAGCAGCCGGAAACTCCAACAGGGCCTGAACAGGACTGAAGCTTTCTTT. Translation gives CASSRKLQQGLNRTEAFF.

This chain links TRBV12-5 with TRBJ2-2; no reliable D call. CDR1 is LGHNT and CDR2 is FRNRAP in the germline V gene. Trimming shortened V by 4 bases and J by 1 base, and 10 bases separated the two germline ends. The CDR3 length is 15 residues. As DNA, the CDR3 is TGTGCTAGTGGTTCACGGACGGTGAACACCGGGGAGCTGTTTTTT. This translates into CASGSRTVNTGELFF.

The chain recombines TRBV2 with TRBJ1-2; D remains ambiguous. The CDR3 loop spans 15 amino acids. V lost 0 bases to trimming and J lost 0 bases, with 8 bases between them. Per the germline V gene, CDR1 is SNHLY and CDR2 is FYNNEI. Here the CDR3 DNA reads TGTGCCAGCAGTGAAGCGGGTTTAGCTAACTATGGCTACACCTTC. This sequence encodes CASSEAGLANYGYTF. The full variable domain, its missing parts supplied by reference TRBV2 and TRBJ1-2, is EPEVTQTPSHQVTQMGQEVILRCVPISNHLYFYWYRQILGQKVEFLVSFYNNEISEKSEIFDDQFSVERPDGSNFTLKIRSTKLEDSAMYFCASSEAGLANYGYTFGSGTRLTVV.

This clone was seen more than once but under ten times. The chain links TRBV6-1 to TRBJ1-5; D uncertain. Trimming removed 2 bases at V and 0 bases at J, with 14 bases between. CDR3 size: 17 residues. Germline V gives CDR1 MNHNS, CDR2 SASEGT. CDR3 DNA: TGTGCCAGCAGTGAATCTGAGAGCCCAAATAGCAATCAGCCCCAGCATTTT. The encoded protein is CASSESESPNSNQPQHF.

The V call is TRBV7-6, the J call TRBJ1-1; a possible D gene is TRBD1 (5 bases). Trimming pared 1 base from V and 8 bases from J, leaving 8 bases between. Germline V lookup: CDR1 SGHVS, CDR2 FNYEAQ. This CDR3 is 12 amino acids long. This chain's CDR3 is CASSLVQGEAFF. CDR3 coding DNA: TGTGCCAGCAGCTTAGTCCAGGGAGAAGCTTTCTTT.

A word on this clone: The same CDR3 can be traced to other DNA sequences in this sample. This chain connects TRBV12-3 or TRBV12-4 to TRBJ1-1, with a possible D match to TRBD1 (5 bases). The length of the CDR3 is 11 residues. V lost 1 base, J lost 10 bases, and 7 bases lay in between. In DNA form, the CDR3 reads TGTGCCAGCAGTTTAGGGGGGGGAGCTTTCTTT. Amino acids: CASSLGGGAFF.

This rearrangement joins TRBV7-7 to TRBJ1-5, with a tentative D call TRBD1 (5 bases). Trimming cost V 3 bases and J 2 bases, with 11 bases left between them. Germline CDR1 is SSHAT and CDR2 is FNYEAQ (reference sequence). CDR3 length equals 15 residues. The CDR3 sequence is CASSFPTVGNQPQHF. DNA for the CDR3: TGTGCCAGCAGCTTTCCGACAGTGGGCAATCAGCCCCAGCATTTT.

The chain links TRBV9 to TRBJ1-2, with a tentative D call TRBD1 (5 bases). Trimming cost V 3 bases and J 4 bases, with 7 bases left between them. Germline V CDR1 and CDR2: SGDLS, YYNGEE. This CDR3 contains 12 residues. The CDR3 region has the DNA TGTGCCAGCAGCGGGGGCATCTATGGCTACACCTTC. The encoded protein is CASSGGIYGYTF.

The V gene is TRBV6-5, the J gene TRBJ1-2, with no clear D. The germline V and J ends were trimmed by 4 bases and 2 bases, with 11 bases remaining between them. This CDR3 is 14 amino acids long. CDR1 is MNHEY, CDR2 SVGAGI, per germline. CDR3 in DNA: TGTGCCAGCAGTTTCCGAACGGGGAACTATGGCTACACCTTC. Its protein product is CASSFRTGNYGYTF.

This chain uses TRBV25-1 with TRBJ2-1, with D hard to call. V was shortened by 10 bases and J by 4 bases, with 17 bases between the two germline ends. Germline CDR1 reads MGHDK; CDR2 reads SYGVNS. This CDR3 is 14 amino acids long. The CDR3 here is CATSGRIDYNEQFF. The CDR3 DNA is TGTGCCACCTCTGGCCGGATCGATTACAATGAGCAGTTCTTC. Complete variable domain (other parts from reference TRBV25-1 and TRBJ2-1): EADIYQTPRYLVIGTGKKITLECSQTMGHDKMYWYQQDPGMELHLIHYSYGVNSTEKGDLSSESTVSRIRTEHFPLTLESARPSHTSQYLCATSGRIDYNEQFFGPGTRLTVL.

The chain employs TRBV29-1 and TRBJ2-1, with 7 nucleotides matching TRBD1. After removal of 7 bases from V and 2 bases from J, the junction contained 8 bases not matched to a gene. The length of the CDR3 is 14 residues. Germline V gene lookup returns CDR1 SQVTM and CDR2 ANQGSEA. CDR3 amino acids: CSARSGQTYNEQFF. The CDR3 nucleotides are TGCAGCGCAAGGTCGGGACAGACCTACAATGAGCAGTTCTTC.

This chain uses TRBV1 with TRBJ2-7; TRBD1 reflects the table's D call only, with no check against the DNA. TRBV1 is listed as a pseudogene. The CDR3 is made up of 17 amino acids. CDR3 nucleotide sequence: TGCACCAGCAGCCCGCAGGTCATTACAGGGGGGCGGTACGAGCAGTACTTC. Amino acids: CTSSPQVITGGRYEQYF.